The 18 T cell receptor beta chains listed next were all sequenced from one sample in a study of T cells in Graves' hyperthyroidism and ophthalmopathy. Template material for amplifying TCR beta CDR3 regions consisted of RNA transcripts. With the HTBI primer set, the TCR CDR3 went through a first round of RT-PCR. TCRdb used MiXCR to reprocess the multiplex PCR reads, holding one entry per CDR3 protein. The data show some 690,000 distinct CDR3 sequences, with around a sixth seen just once and about a sixth held by the top ten. The specimen sequenced was blood. The source is a man aged 50 to 60 with Graves' hyperthyroidism.

This clonotype came up many times. The chain employs TRBV6-5 and TRBJ2-5; weak D call: TRBD1 (6 bases). CDR1 and CDR2 (germline): MNHEY, SVGAGI. The V gene lost 0 bases and the J gene lost 2 bases, with 7 bases spanning the gap. CDR3 length: 14 residues. The CDR3 nucleotides read TGTGCCAGCAGTTACTCGGGACATCAAGAGACCCAGTACTTC. It is translated as CASSYSGHQETQYF.

This clonotype was observed at least ten times. The genes are TRBV6-2 or TRBV6-3 and TRBJ2-2, with TRBD2 as a possible D gene (7 bases). Trimming shortened V by 0 bases and J by 4 bases, and 21 bases separated the two germline ends. The CDR3 length is 19 residues. CDR1 and CDR2 from the germline V gene are MNHEY and SVGEGT. DNA for the CDR3: TGTGCCAGCAGTTACTCGCTCTTTCGGGGGGCCCTGAGCACCGGGGAGCTGTTTTTT. Amino acids: CASSYSLFRGALSTGELFF.

At least ten counts were recorded for this clonotype. This chain connects TRBV28 to TRBJ2-3; perhaps D is TRBD1 or TRBD2 (5 bases each). The CDR3 covers 14 residues. CDR1 and CDR2 (germline): MDHEN, SYDVKM. V was pared by 3 bases and J by 4 bases, with 11 bases between. The CDR3 DNA follows: TGTGCCAGCAGTTTTTCGGGGACCCCAGATACGCAGTATTTT. Its translation is CASSFSGTPDTQYF.

There are many counts of this clonotype. The chain combines TRBV6-1 with TRBJ2-2, with a possible D match to TRBD2 (6 bases). Deletions cut 9 bases from V and 1 base from J, with 12 bases between. This CDR3 is 14 amino acids long. Germline CDR1 is MNHNS and CDR2 is SASEGT. CDR3 bases: TGTGCCAGTTCGTCCGGGAGGAACACCGGGGAGCTGTTTTTT. Protein: CASSSGRNTGELFF.

The sample holds a few counts of this clonotype. The J gene is TRBJ2-2, the V gene TRBV4-1; D perhaps matches TRBD2 (6 bases). The V end lost 1 base, the J end lost 2 bases, and 14 bases lay between the germline ends. Germline CDR1 is MGHRA and CDR2 is YSYEKL. The CDR3 contains 17 residues. CDR3 residues: CASSQVSIAVNTGELFF. The CDR3 nucleotides read TGCGCCAGCAGCCAAGTGTCGATAGCGGTAAACACCGGGGAGCTGTTTTTT.

This clonotype was seen ten or more times. The chain recombines TRBV28 with TRBJ2-4; D may be TRBD2 (6 bases). Germline V gives CDR1 MDHEN, CDR2 SYDVKM. V lost 3 bases, J lost 7 bases, and 13 bases lay in between. The CDR3 totals 14 residues. This CDR3 is CASSFRRDPNIQYF. CDR3 coding DNA: TGTGCCAGCAGTTTCAGGAGGGATCCGAACATTCAGTACTTC.

DNA of the CDR3: TGCGCCAGCAGCTTGGCCCCCAGGGGGAAAGGAACCTACGAGCAGTACTTC. Residues: CASSLAPRGKGTYEQYF. The V call is TRBV5-1, the J call TRBJ2-7, with 7 bases fitting TRBD1. Trimming cost V 0 bases and J 2 bases; bases outside gene matches: 11. Germline CDR1 and CDR2: SGHRS and YFSETQ. The CDR3 is made up of 17 amino acids.

CDR3 DNA: TGCAGTGCTAGAGATGTCGAGAGCGGGAGTTTCGATGAGCAGTTCTTC. Its translation: CSARDVESGSFDEQFF. V gene TRBV20-1 combines with J gene TRBJ2-1; TRBD2 agrees at 8 bases. Germline V gene data show CDR1 as DFQATT and CDR2 as SNEGSKA (reference sequence). V trimming: 0 bases; J trimming: 8 bases; junction bases outside the gene matches: 12. This CDR3 has 16 residues.

The sample holds a few counts of this clonotype. The V gene is TRBV9, the J gene TRBJ2-1; 11 nucleotides match TRBD2. The CDR3 covers 17 residues. The ends lost 3 bases at V and 0 bases at J; junction bases unmatched: 5. Germline V CDR1 and CDR2: SGDLS, YYNGEE. CDR3 nucleotides: TGTGCCAGCAGCGACCGACTAGCGGGGATCTCCTACAATGAGCAGTTCTTC. Translated, it gives CASSDRLAGISYNEQFF.

This clonotype has a count of ten or more. The chain carries TRBV20-1 and TRBJ1-1, with TRBD1 as a possible D gene (5 bases). The CDR3 spans 15 residues. Trimming removed 3 bases from V and 1 base from J, with 15 bases in between. The germline CDR1 and CDR2 sequences are DFQATT and SNEGSKA (reference sequence). This chain's CDR3 is CSASSQGRWNTEAFF. The CDR3 DNA sequence: TGCAGTGCTAGTTCTCAGGGACGGTGGAACACTGAAGCTTTCTTT.

This clonotype was seen repeatedly, ten times or more. The chain joins TRBV2 to TRBJ2-7; D perhaps matches TRBD1 (5 bases). The CDR3 runs to 11 residues. V gave up 7 bases and J gave up 2 bases, with 6 bases separating them. Germline loops: CDR1 SNHLY, CDR2 FYNNEI. The DNA for the CDR3 is TGTGCCAGCACGACAGCCTACGAGCAGTACTTC. This translates into CASTTAYEQYF.

The V call is TRBV7-9, the J call TRBJ2-3; D assignment may be TRBD1 or TRBD2 (5 bases each). Germline V gives CDR1 SEHNR, CDR2 FQNEAQ (reference sequence). V was trimmed by 4 bases and J by 7 bases, leaving 18 bases between them. The CDR3 is 15 residues long. The CDR3 DNA follows: TGTGCCAGCAGCTCGGGACCTACAAAAAGGAATACGCAGTATTTT. Protein product: CASSSGPTKRNTQYF.

With regard to this clonotype: This sequence may be a read error, since a much larger clone differs from it by one base. The rearrangement uses TRBV11-2 and TRBJ2-7; the D gene is possibly TRBD2 (6 bases). This CDR3 region has 15 residues. Per germline, CDR1 SGHAT and CDR2 FQNNGV. CDR3 nucleotides: TGTGCCAGCGGCTTATTTAGCGGAACCCACTACGAGCAGTACTTC. Translated: CASGLFSGTHYEQYF.

This clonotype was counted a few times. The rearrangement links TRBV28 to TRBJ2-7; 7 bases agree with TRBD2. Per the germline V gene, CDR1 is MDHEN and CDR2 is SYDVKM. The CDR3 has 15 amino acids. Losses at the gene ends were 2 bases for V and 0 bases for J; bases not matched to a gene: 4. CDR3 nucleotides: TGTGCCAGCAGTTTAATCCTAGCGGACTCCTACGAGCAGTACTTC. It encodes CASSLILADSYEQYF.

This clonotype has a count of ten or more. The J gene is TRBJ2-5, the V gene TRBV20-1; 7 bases map to TRBD2. CDR3 length: 15 residues. Germline V CDR1 and CDR2: DFQATT, SNEGSKA (reference sequence). V was pared by 0 bases and J by 4 bases, with 8 bases of the junction left unmatched. CDR3 sequence: CSARDPAGVGETQYF. In DNA form, the CDR3 reads TGCAGTGCTAGAGACCCGGCGGGAGTGGGAGAGACCCAGTACTTC.

The V call is TRBV20-1, the J call TRBJ2-1; TRBD2 might be the D (6 bases). Germline V CDR1 and CDR2: DFQATT, SNEGSKA (reference sequence). This CDR3 has 14 residues. V lost 0 bases and J lost 4, with 10 bases in between. The CDR3 spells CSARDLEGYNEQFF. CDR3 in DNA: TGCAGTGCTAGAGATCTGGAGGGGTACAATGAGCAGTTCTTC.

This chain uses TRBV20-1 with TRBJ2-7; 8 positions agree with TRBD1. Per germline, CDR1 DFQATT and CDR2 SNEGSKA (reference sequence). CDR3 length: 14 residues. V dropped 5 bases and J dropped 2; count of bases not matched to a gene: 8. CDR3: CSAPRTGNPYEQYF. CDR3 DNA: TGCAGTGCTCCGAGGACAGGGAATCCCTACGAGCAGTACTTC.

This clonotype occurred many times. The genes are TRBV7-9 and TRBJ2-1, with a weak D call TRBD1 (6 bases). V lost 3 bases to trimming and J lost 9 bases, with 9 bases between them. The CDR3 sequence is 12 residues long. CDR1 is SEHNR and CDR2 is FQNEAQ in the germline V gene (reference sequence). The CDR3: CASSFTGLEQFF. Here the CDR3 DNA reads TGTGCCAGCAGCTTTACAGGGCTTGAGCAGTTCTTC.